A selection of T cell receptor beta chains follows, all from one sample in a study of post-analysis software for immune sequencing data. Via MiXCR, TCRdb re-called the PCR reads, giving one row per CDR3 protein. Here the sample spans some 800,000 distinct CDR3 sequences, around 45% being singletons. The source material was blood. All receptors derive from a girl aged 5 to 17 with multiple sclerosis. Each CDR3 is given with its conserved first and last residue. D genes are given only for firm matches. Rows may omit the clone size; those that give it use once, few, many or a size class.

j_gene	d_gene	v_gene	abundance	CDR3aa	CDR3nt
TRBJ2-1	-	TRBV4-1	few	CASSQGTRDGSYNEQFF	TGCGCCAGCAGCCAGGGAACTAGAGATGGCTCCTACAATGAGCAGTTCTTC
TRBJ2-5	-	TRBV3-1	-	CASSPPSVKETQYF	TGTGCCAGCAGCCCCCCCAGCGTGAAGGAGACCCAGTACTTC
TRBJ2-1	TRBD2	TRBV3-1	few	CASSHRGTSDSYNEQFF	TGTGCCAGCAGCCACCGCGGGACTAGCGATTCCTACAATGAGCAGTTCTTC
TRBJ2-3	TRBD2	TRBV6-6	-	CASSYWAGGLTDTQYF	TGTGCCAGCAGTTACTGGGCGGGAGGTTTAACAGATACGCAGTATTTT
TRBJ2-3	-	TRBV20-1	-	CSARDLRGDTQYF	TGCAGTGCTAGAGATCTGAGAGGGGATACGCAGTATTTT
TRBJ1-2	TRBD1	TRBV20-1	-	CSATGTGTGYTF	TGCAGTGCTACTGGGACAGGGACTGGCTACACCTTC
TRBJ1-2	TRBD1	TRBV6-6	few	CASRQGANGYYGYTF	TGTGCCAGCAGACAGGGGGCGAACGGCTACTATGGCTACACCTTC
TRBJ2-4	TRBD2	TRBV20-1	few	CSASSGLAETKNIQYF	TGCAGTGCTAGTTCAGGACTAGCGGAGACCAAAAACATTCAGTACTTC
TRBJ2-7	-	TRBV7-8	-	CASSLVVERVHYEQYF	TGTGCCAGCAGCCTCGTAGTGGAGCGGGTACACTACGAGCAGTACTTC
TRBJ1-5	-	TRBV4-1	once	CASSQEPQGTQPQHF	TGCGCCAGCAGCCAAGAGCCCCAGGGGACTCAGCCCCAGCATTTT
TRBJ2-7	TRBD2	TRBV6-1	-	CASSHTSGGTYEQYF	TGTGCCAGCAGCCATACTAGCGGGGGAACCTACGAGCAGTACTTC
TRBJ2-2	-	TRBV6-1	-	CASSRRGGLAYTGELFF	TGTGCCAGCAGTCGCCGAGGGGGGCTGGCGTACACCGGGGAGCTGTTTTTT
TRBJ2-4	TRBD1	TRBV15	-	CATSRFGTGTKNIQYF	TGTGCCACCAGCAGATTTGGGACAGGAACCAAAAACATTCAGTACTTC
TRBJ2-5	TRBD1	TRBV29-1	-	CSVARQGGGTQYF	TGCAGCGTGGCTAGACAGGGTGGGGGGACCCAGTACTTC
TRBJ2-3	-	TRBV2	-	CASPPLVFETDTQYF	TGTGCCAGCCCCCCGCTAGTTTTTGAGACAGATACGCAGTATTTT
TRBJ2-1	-	TRBV7-2	-	CASSLMSDLGNEQFF	TGTGCCAGCAGCTTAATGAGTGACTTGGGGAATGAGCAGTTCTTC
TRBJ1-1	-	TRBV10-3	-	CAISGVLNTEAFF	TGTGCCATCAGTGGGGTCCTCAACACTGAAGCTTTCTTT
TRBJ2-5	TRBD2	TRBV12-3/TRBV12-4	few	CASSHGTRQETQYF	TGTGCCAGCAGCCACGGGACTAGACAAGAGACCCAGTACTTC
TRBJ2-7	-	TRBV29-1	-	CSVRDNLYEQYF	TGCAGCGTCCGGGACAACCTATACGAGCAGTACTTC
TRBJ2-1	TRBD2	TRBV6-5	-	CASGVAGPREQFF	TGTGCCAGCGGAGTAGCGGGCCCCAGAGAGCAGTTCTTC
TRBJ2-1	TRBD2	TRBV27	-	CASSPDLAGGVDEQFF	TGTGCCAGCAGTCCGGATCTAGCGGGAGGGGTCGATGAGCAGTTCTTC
TRBJ2-7	-	TRBV5-1	-	CASSLAGKSYEQYF	TGCGCCAGCAGCTTGGCCGGAAAGTCCTACGAGCAGTACTTC
TRBJ1-5	-	TRBV18	few	CASSPQGLDQPQHF	TGTGCCAGCTCCCCGCAAGGGCTCGATCAGCCCCAGCATTTT
TRBJ2-3	-	TRBV29-1	-	CSVDRTDTQYF	TGCAGCGTTGATCGGACAGATACGCAGTATTTT
TRBJ2-7	TRBD1	TRBV20-1	-	CSARDQGAWEQYF	TGCAGTGCTAGAGATCAGGGGGCCTGGGAGCAGTACTTC
TRBJ2-3	TRBD2	TRBV29-1	few	CSLGLAGPRDTQYF	TGCAGCTTAGGACTAGCGGGACCCCGAGATACGCAGTATTTT
TRBJ2-5	-	TRBV29-1	few	CSVGRGSGIQETQYF	TGCAGCGTTGGACGCGGGTCGGGAATCCAAGAGACCCAGTACTTC
TRBJ2-3	TRBD1	TRBV6-6	-	CASSYNDRETDTQYF	TGTGCCAGCAGTTACAACGACAGGGAGACAGATACGCAGTATTTT
TRBJ2-7	-	TRBV28	-	CASRPAGGSSYEQYF	TGTGCCAGCCGCCCTGCCGGGGGTAGCTCCTACGAGCAGTACTTC
TRBJ2-7	-	TRBV5-1	few	CASSVRDISYEQYF	TGCGCCAGCAGCGTCCGGGACATCTCCTACGAGCAGTACTTC
TRBJ1-5	-	TRBV2	-	CASAGTNQPQHF	TGTGCCAGCGCAGGGACGAATCAGCCCCAGCATTTT
TRBJ2-7	-	TRBV7-9	few	CASSSRDSSGYEQYF	TGTGCCAGCAGCTCCCGGGACTCCTCGGGCTACGAGCAGTACTTC
TRBJ1-1	-	TRBV12-3/TRBV12-4	-	CASSGVRGAEAFF	TGTGCCAGCTCAGGGGTTCGAGGGGCTGAAGCTTTCTTT
TRBJ2-5	-	TRBV5-1	-	CASRGTTYGQYF	TGCGCCAGCAGGGGGACCACCTACGGGCAGTACTTC
TRBJ2-5	TRBD2	TRBV29-1	-	CSVVLAERGETQYF	TGCAGCGTTGTTCTAGCGGAACGTGGGGAGACCCAGTACTTC
TRBJ2-7	-	TRBV7-2	-	CASRRDSQIYEQYF	TGTGCCAGCAGGCGGGACAGTCAAATCTACGAGCAGTACTTC
TRBJ2-1	-	TRBV6-5	-	CASSRMESYNEQFF	TGTGCCAGCAGTCGAATGGAGTCCTACAATGAGCAGTTCTTC
TRBJ2-7	TRBD1	TRBV28	few	CACRDRVIMIALTNSYEQYF	TGTGCCTGCCGGGACAGGGTAATTATGATTGCACTAACAAACTCCTACGAGCAGTACTTC
TRBJ2-5	TRBD2	TRBV20-1	-	CSARTSGRAGAETQYF	TGCAGTGCTAGGACTAGCGGGAGGGCCGGGGCAGAGACCCAGTACTTC
TRBJ2-1	-	TRBV28	-	CASSPFPHEQFF	TGTGCCAGCAGTCCCTTTCCCCATGAGCAGTTCTTC
TRBJ2-7	-	TRBV3-1	-	CASSHVEDGEQYF	TGTGCCAGCAGCCACGTCGAAGACGGGGAGCAGTACTTC
TRBJ2-3	TRBD1	TRBV7-2	once	CASSWVQGVADTQYF	TGTGCCAGCAGCTGGGTACAGGGGGTCGCAGATACGCAGTATTTT
TRBJ2-5	TRBD2	TRBV20-1	few	CSARGRASGSWGDQETQYF	TGCAGTGCTAGAGGGCGAGCTAGCGGGAGTTGGGGGGACCAAGAGACCCAGTACTTC
TRBJ2-5	TRBD2	TRBV20-1	-	CSARVDSGTLQAVQETQYF	TGCAGTGCTAGAGTGGATAGCGGGACCCTCCAAGCTGTCCAAGAGACCCAGTACTTC
TRBJ1-1	-	TRBV4-3	-	CASSQDTVGTEAFF	TGCGCCAGCAGCCAAGATACAGTTGGTACTGAAGCTTTCTTT
TRBJ1-2	TRBD1	TRBV4-2	many	CASSQAVGTDYYGYTF	TGTGCCAGCAGCCAAGCCGTCGGGACAGACTACTATGGCTACACCTTC
TRBJ1-2	-	TRBV3-1	-	CASSPDGPVGNYGYTF	TGTGCCAGCAGCCCGGACGGGCCAGTTGGTAACTATGGCTACACCTTC
TRBJ2-3	-	TRBV5-1	few	CASKDTTVGDTQYF	TGCGCCAGCAAGGACACAACAGTAGGAGATACGCAGTATTTT
TRBJ2-3	TRBD2	TRBV28	-	CASSPPGRADTQYF	TGTGCCAGCAGTCCCCCGGGGAGGGCAGATACGCAGTATTTT
TRBJ2-7	-	TRBV10-3	few	CAISEKSSSYEQYF	TGTGCCATCAGTGAGAAGTCCAGCTCCTACGAGCAGTACTTC
TRBJ2-1	TRBD2	TRBV20-1	-	CSATSVGRDYNEQFF	TGCAGTGCTACCAGCGTTGGGAGGGACTACAATGAGCAGTTCTTC
TRBJ2-7	TRBD2	TRBV12-3/TRBV12-4	once	CASFSSGSLEQYF	TGTGCCAGCTTCAGTAGCGGGAGCCTGGAGCAGTACTTC
TRBJ2-1	TRBD2	TRBV6-5	once	CASSQRLRERNEQFF	TGTGCCAGCAGCCAACGCTTGCGGGAGAGAAATGAGCAGTTCTTC
TRBJ2-1	-	TRBV7-3	few	CASSLRSGYNEQFF	TGTGCCAGCAGCTTACGATCCGGTTACAATGAGCAGTTCTTC
TRBJ2-3	TRBD2	TRBV4-1	-	CASSPNPGLGTDTQYF	TGCGCCAGCAGCCCAAATCCGGGACTAGGCACAGATACGCAGTATTTT
TRBJ2-7	TRBD2	TRBV28	few	CASSLSSTSGDEQYF	TGTGCCAGCAGTTTAAGCAGTACTAGCGGGGACGAGCAGTACTTC
TRBJ2-6	TRBD1	TRBV6-2/TRBV6-3	-	CASDRADGANVLTF	TGTGCCAGCGACAGGGCGGACGGGGCCAACGTCCTGACTTTC
TRBJ1-2	TRBD1	TRBV20-1	-	CSALQTGSNYGYTF	TGCAGTGCCCTCCAGACAGGGTCTAACTATGGCTACACCTTC